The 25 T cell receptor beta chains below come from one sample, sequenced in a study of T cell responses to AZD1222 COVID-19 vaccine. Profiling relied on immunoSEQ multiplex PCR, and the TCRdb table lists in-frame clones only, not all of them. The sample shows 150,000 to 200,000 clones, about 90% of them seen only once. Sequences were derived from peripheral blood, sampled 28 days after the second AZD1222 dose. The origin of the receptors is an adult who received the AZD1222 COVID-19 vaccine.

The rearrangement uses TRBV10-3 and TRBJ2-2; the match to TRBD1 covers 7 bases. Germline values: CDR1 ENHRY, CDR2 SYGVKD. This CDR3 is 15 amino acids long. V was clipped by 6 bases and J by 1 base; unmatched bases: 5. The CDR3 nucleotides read TGTGCCATCAGGACAGGGCACCGGAACACCGGGGAGCTGTTTTTT. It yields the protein CAIRTGHRNTGELFF.

For the CDR3, the DNA is TGCAGCGTTGGGGGACATGGCTACGAGCAGTACTTC. Its protein is CSVGGHGYEQYF. The chain couples TRBV29-1 to TRBJ2-7; D possibly corresponds to TRBD1 (6 bases). Germline loops: CDR1 SQVTM, CDR2 ANQGSEA. V was shortened by 4 bases and J by 3 bases, with 10 bases between the two germline ends. This CDR3 has 12 amino acids.

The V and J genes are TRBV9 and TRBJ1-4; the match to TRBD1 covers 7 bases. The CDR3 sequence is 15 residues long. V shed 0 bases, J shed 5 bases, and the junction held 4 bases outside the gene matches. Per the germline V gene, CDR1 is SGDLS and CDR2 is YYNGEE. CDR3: CASSVAPGGNEKLFF. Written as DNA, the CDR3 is TGTGCCAGCAGCGTAGCACCAGGGGGGAATGAAAAACTGTTTTTT.

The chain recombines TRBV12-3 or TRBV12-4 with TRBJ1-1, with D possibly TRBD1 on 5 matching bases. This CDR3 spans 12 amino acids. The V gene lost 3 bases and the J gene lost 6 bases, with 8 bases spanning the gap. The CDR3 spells CASSFSGSEAFF. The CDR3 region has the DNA TGTGCCAGCAGTTTTTCAGGGTCTGAAGCTTTCTTT.

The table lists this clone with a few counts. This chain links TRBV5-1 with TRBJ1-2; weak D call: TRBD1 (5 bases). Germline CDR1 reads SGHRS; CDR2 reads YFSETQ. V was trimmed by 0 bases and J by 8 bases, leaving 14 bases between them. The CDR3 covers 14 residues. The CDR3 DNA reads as TGCGCCAGCAGCTTGGATCCAGGGAGTAACGGCTACACCTTC. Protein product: CASSLDPGSNGYTF.

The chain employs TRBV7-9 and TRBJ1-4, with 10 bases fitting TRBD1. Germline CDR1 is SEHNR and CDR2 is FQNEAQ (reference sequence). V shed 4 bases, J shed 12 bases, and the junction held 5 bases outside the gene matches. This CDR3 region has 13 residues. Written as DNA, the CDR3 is TGTGCCAGCAGCTCGGACAGGGGGAGACAACTGTTTTTT. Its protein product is CASSSDRGRQLFF.

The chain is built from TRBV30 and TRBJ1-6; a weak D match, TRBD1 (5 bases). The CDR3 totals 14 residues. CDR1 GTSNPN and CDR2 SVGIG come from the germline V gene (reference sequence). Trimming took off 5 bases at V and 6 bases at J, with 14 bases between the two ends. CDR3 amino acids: CAWGRQIANSPLHF. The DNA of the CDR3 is TGTGCCTGGGGGAGACAGATAGCTAATTCACCCCTCCACTTT.

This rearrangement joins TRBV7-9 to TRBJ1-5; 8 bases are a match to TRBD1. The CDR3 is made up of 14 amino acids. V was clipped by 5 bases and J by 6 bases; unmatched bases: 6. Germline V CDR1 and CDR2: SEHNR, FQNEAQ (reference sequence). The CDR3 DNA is TGTGCCAGCAGCCCGGACAGGGTGCGTCAGCCCCAGCATTTT. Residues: CASSPDRVRQPQHF.

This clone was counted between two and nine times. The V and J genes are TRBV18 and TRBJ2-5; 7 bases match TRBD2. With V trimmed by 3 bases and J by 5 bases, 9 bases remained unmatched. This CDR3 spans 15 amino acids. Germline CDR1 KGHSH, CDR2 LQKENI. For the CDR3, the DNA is TGTGCCAGCTCACCCGGGACTGCCGGGGGGGAGACCCAGTACTTC. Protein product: CASSPGTAGGETQYF.

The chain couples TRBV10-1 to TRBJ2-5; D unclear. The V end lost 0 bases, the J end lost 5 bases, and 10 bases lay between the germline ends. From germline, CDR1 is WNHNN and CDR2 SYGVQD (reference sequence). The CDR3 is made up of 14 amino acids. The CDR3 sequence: CASSESNVGETQYF. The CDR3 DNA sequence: TGCGCCAGCAGTGAGTCGAACGTTGGGGAGACCCAGTACTTC.

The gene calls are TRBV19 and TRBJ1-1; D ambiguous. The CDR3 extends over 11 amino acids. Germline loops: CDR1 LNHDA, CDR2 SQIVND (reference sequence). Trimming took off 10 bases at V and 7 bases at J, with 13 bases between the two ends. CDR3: CATTPGYEAFF. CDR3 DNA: TGTGCCACCACCCCCGGGTATGAAGCTTTCTTT. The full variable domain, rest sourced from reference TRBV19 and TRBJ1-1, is DGGITQSPKYLFRKEGQNVTLSCEQNLNHDAMYWYRQDPGQGLRLIYYSQIVNDFQKGDIAEGYSVSREKKESFPLTVTSAQKNPTAFYLCATTPGYEAFFGQGTRLTVV.

CDR3: CASGLGNSEAFF. CDR3 bases: TGTGCTAGTGGTTTGGGAAACTCTGAAGCTTTCTTT. The gene calls are TRBV12-5 and TRBJ1-1; no clear D gene. The length of the CDR3 is 12 residues. The V gene's germline CDR1 is LGHNT and CDR2 FRNRAP. V was shortened by 1 base and J by 6 bases, with 6 bases between the two germline ends.

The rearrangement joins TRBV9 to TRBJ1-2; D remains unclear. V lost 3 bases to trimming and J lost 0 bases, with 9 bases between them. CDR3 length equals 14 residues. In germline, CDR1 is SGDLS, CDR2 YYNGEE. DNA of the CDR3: TGTGCCAGCAGCGGGCAGGCTACTAACTATGGCTACACCTTC. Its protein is CASSGQATNYGYTF.

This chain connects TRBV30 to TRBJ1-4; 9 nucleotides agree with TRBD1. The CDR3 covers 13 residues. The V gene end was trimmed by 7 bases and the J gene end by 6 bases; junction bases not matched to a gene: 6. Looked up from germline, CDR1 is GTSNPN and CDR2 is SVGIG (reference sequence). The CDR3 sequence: CAYSDRGYEKLFF. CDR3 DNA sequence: TGTGCCTACTCGGACAGGGGATATGAAAAACTGTTTTTT.

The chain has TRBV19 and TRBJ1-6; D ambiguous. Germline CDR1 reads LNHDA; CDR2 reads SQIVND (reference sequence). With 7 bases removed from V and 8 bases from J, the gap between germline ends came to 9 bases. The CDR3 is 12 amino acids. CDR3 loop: CASNYGDSPLHF. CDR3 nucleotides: TGTGCCAGTAATTACGGAGATTCACCCCTCCACTTT.

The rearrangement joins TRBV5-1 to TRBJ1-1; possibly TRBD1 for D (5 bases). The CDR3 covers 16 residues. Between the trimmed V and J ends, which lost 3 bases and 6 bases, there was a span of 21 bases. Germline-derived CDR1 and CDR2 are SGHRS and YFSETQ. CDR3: CASSSGGGGWIAEAFF. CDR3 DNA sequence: TGCGCCAGCAGCTCGGGCGGGGGAGGATGGATCGCTGAAGCTTTCTTT.

The CDR3 bases are TGCGCCAGCAGCTTGCCTGGCTGCTGCTACACCTTC. It encodes CASSLPGCCYTF. The V and J genes are TRBV5-1 and TRBJ1-2, with D unresolved. Germline assignment: CDR1 SGHRS and CDR2 YFSETQ. The CDR3 sequence is 12 residues long. V was shortened by 1 base and J by 9 bases, with 10 bases between the two germline ends.

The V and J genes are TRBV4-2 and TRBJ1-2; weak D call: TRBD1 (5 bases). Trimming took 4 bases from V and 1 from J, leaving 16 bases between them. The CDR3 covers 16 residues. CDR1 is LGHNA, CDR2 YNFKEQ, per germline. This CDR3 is CASSREGTGINYGYTF. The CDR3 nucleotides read TGTGCCAGCAGCCGAGAAGGGACGGGTATTAACTATGGCTACACCTTC.

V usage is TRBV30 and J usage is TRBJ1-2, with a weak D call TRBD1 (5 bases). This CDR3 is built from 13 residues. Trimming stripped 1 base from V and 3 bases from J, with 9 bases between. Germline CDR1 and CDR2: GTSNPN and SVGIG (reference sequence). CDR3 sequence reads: CAWSGGTDYGYTF. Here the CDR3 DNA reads TGTGCCTGGAGTGGGGGGACGGACTATGGCTACACCTTC.

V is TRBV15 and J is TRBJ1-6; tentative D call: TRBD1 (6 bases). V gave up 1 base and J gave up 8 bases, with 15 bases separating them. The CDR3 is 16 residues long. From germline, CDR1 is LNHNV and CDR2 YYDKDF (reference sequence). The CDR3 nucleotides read TGTGCCACCAGCAGAGGACAGGCCCCAGGGCATTCACCCCTCCACTTT. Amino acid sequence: CATSRGQAPGHSPLHF.

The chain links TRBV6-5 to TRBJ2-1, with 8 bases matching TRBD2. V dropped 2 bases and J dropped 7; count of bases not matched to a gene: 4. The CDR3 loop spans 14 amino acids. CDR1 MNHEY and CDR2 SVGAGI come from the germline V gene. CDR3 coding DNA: TGTGCCAGCAGTTACGCACTAGCGGTGAATGAGCAGTTCTTC. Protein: CASSYALAVNEQFF.

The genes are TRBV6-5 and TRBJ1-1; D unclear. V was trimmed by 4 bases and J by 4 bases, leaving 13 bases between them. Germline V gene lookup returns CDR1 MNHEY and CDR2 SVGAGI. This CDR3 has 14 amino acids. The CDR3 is CASSWLGWGTEAFF. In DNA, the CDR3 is TGTGCCAGCAGTTGGCTGGGGTGGGGCACTGAAGCTTTCTTT.

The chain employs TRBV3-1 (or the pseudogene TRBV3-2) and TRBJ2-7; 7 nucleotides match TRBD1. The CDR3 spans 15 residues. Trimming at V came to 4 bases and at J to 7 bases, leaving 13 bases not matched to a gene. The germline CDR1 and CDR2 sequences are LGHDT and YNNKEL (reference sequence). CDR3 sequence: CASSLNPEGAWEQYF. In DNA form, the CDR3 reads TGTGCCAGCAGCCTCAACCCCGAGGGGGCTTGGGAGCAGTACTTC.

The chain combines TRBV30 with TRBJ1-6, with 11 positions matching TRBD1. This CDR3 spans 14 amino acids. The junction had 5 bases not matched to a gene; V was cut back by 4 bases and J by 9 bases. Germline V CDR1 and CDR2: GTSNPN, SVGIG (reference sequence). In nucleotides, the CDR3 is TGTGCCTGGACCGGACAGGGGGCAGGTTCACCCCTCCACTTT. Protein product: CAWTGQGAGSPLHF. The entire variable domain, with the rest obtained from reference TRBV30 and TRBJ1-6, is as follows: SQTIHQWPATLVQPVGSPLSLECTVEGTSNPNLYWYRQAAGRGLQLLFYSVGIGQISSEVPQNLSASRPQDRQFILSSKKLLLSDSGFYLCAWTGQGAGSPLHFGNGTRLTVT.

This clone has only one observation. The CDR3 reads CASSPRRGQTNEKLFF. The CDR3 DNA is TGTGCCAGCTCACCTCGGAGGGGGCAGACTAATGAAAAACTGTTTTTT. The V call is TRBV18, the J call TRBJ1-4; 7 nucleotides line up with TRBD1. This CDR3 spans 16 amino acids. From germline, CDR1 is KGHSH and CDR2 LQKENI. V shed 3 bases, J shed 2 bases, and the junction held 6 bases outside the gene matches.